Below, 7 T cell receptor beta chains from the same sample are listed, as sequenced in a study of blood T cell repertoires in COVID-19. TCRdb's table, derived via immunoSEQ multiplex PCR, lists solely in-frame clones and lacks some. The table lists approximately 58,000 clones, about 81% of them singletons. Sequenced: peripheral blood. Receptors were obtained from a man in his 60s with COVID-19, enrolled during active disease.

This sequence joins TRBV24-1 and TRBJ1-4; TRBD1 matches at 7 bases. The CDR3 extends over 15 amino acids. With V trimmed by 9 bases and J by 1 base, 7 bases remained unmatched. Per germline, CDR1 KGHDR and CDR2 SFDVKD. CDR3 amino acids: CATRQGFVTNEKLFF. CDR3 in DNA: TGTGCCACCCGACAGGGATTCGTAACTAATGAAAAACTGTTTTTT.

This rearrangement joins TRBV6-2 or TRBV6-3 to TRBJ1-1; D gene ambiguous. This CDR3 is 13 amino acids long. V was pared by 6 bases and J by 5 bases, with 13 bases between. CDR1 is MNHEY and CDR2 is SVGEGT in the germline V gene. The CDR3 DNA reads TGTGCCAGCAGCCCCTTTTCGAGGACTGAAGCTTTCTTT. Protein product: CASSPFSRTEAFF.

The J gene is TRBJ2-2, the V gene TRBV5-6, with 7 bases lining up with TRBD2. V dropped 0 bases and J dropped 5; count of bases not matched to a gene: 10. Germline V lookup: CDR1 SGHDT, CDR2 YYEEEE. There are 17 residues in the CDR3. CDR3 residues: CASSLGLAGTETGELFF. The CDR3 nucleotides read TGTGCCAGCAGCTTGGGGTTAGCGGGTACTGAAACCGGGGAGCTGTTTTTT.

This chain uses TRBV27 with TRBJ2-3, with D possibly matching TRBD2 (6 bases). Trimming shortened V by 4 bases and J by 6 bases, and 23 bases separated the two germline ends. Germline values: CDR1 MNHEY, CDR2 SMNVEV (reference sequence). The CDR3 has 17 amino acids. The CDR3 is CASSSQQGRTKRDTQYF. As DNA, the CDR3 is TGTGCCAGCAGTTCCCAGCAGGGCCGGACTAAGCGGGATACGCAGTATTTT.

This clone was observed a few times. The CDR3 protein is CASSPWTGMTYNSPLHF. The CDR3 region has the DNA TGTGCCAGCAGTCCCTGGACAGGGATGACTTATAATTCACCCCTCCACTTT. The chain combines TRBV27 with TRBJ1-6; 8 bases match TRBD1. Germline V CDR1 and CDR2: MNHEY, SMNVEV (reference sequence). With 5 bases clipped from V and 4 bases from J, the junction kept 10 bases outside the gene matches. This CDR3 spans 17 amino acids.

Written as DNA, the CDR3 is TGTGCCAGCAGCGTAGCTTCAACAGGGGGCACCGGGGAGCTGTTTTTT. Translation: CASSVASTGGTGELFF. This chain links TRBV9 with TRBJ2-2; TRBD1 agrees at 8 bases. The CDR3 is made up of 16 amino acids. V lost 0 bases and J lost 4; bases outside the gene matches: 5. Per the germline V gene, CDR1 is SGDLS and CDR2 is YYNGEE.

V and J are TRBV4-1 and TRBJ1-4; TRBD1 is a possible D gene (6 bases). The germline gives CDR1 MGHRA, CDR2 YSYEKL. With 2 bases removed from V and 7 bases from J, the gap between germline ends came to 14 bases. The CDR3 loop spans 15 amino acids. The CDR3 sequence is CASSQNTGITEKLFF. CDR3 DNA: TGCGCCAGCAGCCAAAATACAGGGATTACTGAAAAACTGTTTTTT.